The rows below give T cell receptor beta chains drawn from one sample of a study of a mutant IDH1 vaccine in newly diagnosed glioma. Generated by immunoSEQ multiplex PCR, the TCRdb table keeps only in-frame clones and is missing some. The profile shows about 29,000 clones, over 80% of them singletons. These receptors have no known antigen. The starting material was PBMCs, obtained from a glioma patient whose treatment included an IDH1 peptide vaccine. Receptors originate from a woman aged 18-29 years with glioma. Both conserved end residues are part of each CDR3. Each record gives: CDR3 protein, CDR3 DNA, J gene, D gene, V gene, clone size. The D gene is left open where the match is weak. Clone size is not always given. Where it is, it says once, few, many or a class for expanded clones.

CDR3aa: CASSPPSGRAQPQHF
CDR3nt: TGTGCCAGCTCACCACCGTCGGGCAGAGCCCAGCCCCAGCATTTT
j_gene: TRBJ1-5
d_gene: NA
v_gene: TRBV18
abundance: NA

CDR3aa: CASSQDRGGLAKNIQYF
CDR3nt: TGTGCCAGCAGCCAAGATCGCGGGGGGCTAGCCAAAAACATTCAGTACTTC
j_gene: TRBJ2-4
d_gene: TRBD2
v_gene: TRBV4-2
abundance: NA

CDR3aa: CATSRPSTGTYEQYF
CDR3nt: TGTGCCACCAGCAGACCCTCGACAGGGACCTACGAGCAGTACTTC
j_gene: TRBJ2-7
d_gene: TRBD1
v_gene: TRBV15
abundance: NA

CDR3aa: CASSPGTGDGETQYF
CDR3nt: TGTGCTAGCAGCCCAGGGACAGGGGACGGAGAGACCCAGTACTTC
j_gene: TRBJ2-5
d_gene: TRBD1
v_gene: TRBV7-7
abundance: NA

CDR3aa: CASSPGGGRLSTGELFF
CDR3nt: TGTGCCAGTAGTCCAGGGGGGGGGCGGTTATCGACCGGGGAGCTGTTTTTT
j_gene: TRBJ2-2
d_gene: NA
v_gene: TRBV19
abundance: NA

CDR3aa: CSVTSASGELFF
CDR3nt: TGCAGCGTTACTAGCGCTAGTGGGGAGCTGTTTTTT
j_gene: TRBJ2-2
d_gene: TRBD2
v_gene: TRBV29-1
abundance: NA

CDR3aa: CASSFPSQGADTEAFF
CDR3nt: TGTGCCAGCAGTTTTCCTTCCCAGGGGGCGGACACTGAAGCTTTCTTT
j_gene: TRBJ1-1
d_gene: TRBD1
v_gene: TRBV28
abundance: NA

CDR3aa: CASSPRDRGDGYTF
CDR3nt: TGTGCCAGCAGCCCCCGGGACAGGGGTGATGGCTACACCTTC
j_gene: TRBJ1-2
d_gene: TRBD1
v_gene: TRBV4-2
abundance: NA

CDR3aa: CASSLGLSSYNSPLHF
CDR3nt: TGCGCCAGCAGCCTAGGGCTGAGCTCCTATAATTCACCCCTCCACTTT
j_gene: TRBJ1-6
d_gene: NA
v_gene: TRBV4-1
abundance: NA

CDR3aa: CASGLVLGMISASGNTIYF
CDR3nt: TGTGCTAGTGGTTTGGTATTAGGTATGATAAGCGCCTCTGGAAACACCATATATTTT
j_gene: TRBJ1-3
d_gene: NA
v_gene: TRBV12-5
abundance: NA

CDR3aa: CASSQDFRAEQFF
CDR3nt: TGTGCCAGCTCCCAAGACTTCAGGGCTGAGCAGTTCTTC
j_gene: TRBJ2-1
d_gene: NA
v_gene: TRBV18
abundance: few

CDR3aa: CASSRLAGTGEQYF
CDR3nt: TGTGCCAGTAGCCGACTAGCGGGAACAGGCGAGCAGTACTTC
j_gene: TRBJ2-7
d_gene: TRBD2
v_gene: TRBV19
abundance: once

CDR3aa: CASSEDTTWGGYTF
CDR3nt: TGTGCCAGCAGCGAGGACACGACCTGGGGTGGCTACACCTTC
j_gene: TRBJ1-2
d_gene: NA
v_gene: TRBV9
abundance: few

CDR3aa: CAWGVGRRQETQYF
CDR3nt: TGTGCCTGGGGGGTAGGCCGGCGGCAAGAGACCCAGTACTTC
j_gene: TRBJ2-5
d_gene: NA
v_gene: TRBV30
abundance: NA

CDR3aa: CASSLGGGLWDEQYF
CDR3nt: TGTGCCAGCAGCTTAGGAGGGGGGTTGTGGGACGAGCAGTACTTC
j_gene: TRBJ2-7
d_gene: NA
v_gene: TRBV7-2
abundance: NA

CDR3aa: CASSIRGTDTQYF
CDR3nt: TGTGCCAGCAGTATCAGGGGCACAGATACGCAGTATTTT
j_gene: TRBJ2-3
d_gene: NA
v_gene: TRBV27
abundance: NA

CDR3aa: CASSDRDWQYF
CDR3nt: TGTGCCAGCAGTGACCGGGACTGGCAGTACTTC
j_gene: TRBJ2-7
d_gene: NA
v_gene: TRBV6-6
abundance: NA

CDR3aa: CASSVVGTVNTEAFF
CDR3nt: TGTGCCAGCAGCGTAGTCGGGACTGTGAACACTGAAGCTTTCTTT
j_gene: TRBJ1-1
d_gene: NA
v_gene: TRBV9
abundance: NA

CDR3aa: CASSSAILGETQYF
CDR3nt: TGCGCCAGCAGCTCTGCGATCCTCGGGGAGACCCAGTACTTC
j_gene: TRBJ2-5
d_gene: NA
v_gene: TRBV5-1
abundance: NA

CDR3aa: CASSSLPLDRGNTEAFF
CDR3nt: TGTGCCAGCAGCTCCTTACCGTTGGACAGGGGTAACACTGAAGCTTTCTTT
j_gene: TRBJ1-1
d_gene: TRBD1
v_gene: TRBV7-9
abundance: NA

CDR3aa: CASSFRGSGTEAFF
CDR3nt: TGTGCCAGCAGCTTTCGGGGATCGGGCACTGAAGCTTTCTTT
j_gene: TRBJ1-1
d_gene: NA
v_gene: TRBV5-8
abundance: NA

CDR3aa: CASRGGSGGGNEQFF
CDR3nt: TGTGCCAGCAGGGGGGGGAGCGGGGGTGGTAATGAGCAGTTCTTC
j_gene: TRBJ2-1
d_gene: TRBD2
v_gene: TRBV9
abundance: NA

CDR3aa: CASSQEGAGTGNQPQHF
CDR3nt: TGCGCCAGCAGCCAAGAGGGGGCCGGGACAGGGAACCAGCCCCAGCATTTT
j_gene: TRBJ1-5
d_gene: TRBD1
v_gene: TRBV4-1
abundance: NA